The 27 T cell receptor beta chains below come from one sample, sequenced in a study of blood T cell repertoires in COVID-19. This table comes from immunoSEQ multiplex PCR, and its TCRdb copy is limited to in-frame clones, with some not included. There are roughly 350,000 clones in the sample; about 85% occur only once, and about 3.6% lies in the top ten. Sequencing input: peripheral blood. Source of these receptors: a young woman with acute or convalescent COVID-19.

The DNA for the CDR3 is TGTGCCAGCAGCTTAGCAGGGGGTTCAGATACGCAGTATTTT. It codes for CASSLAGGSDTQYF. The V call is TRBV7-9, the J call TRBJ2-3, with D maybe TRBD1 (6 bases). In germline, CDR1 is SEHNR, CDR2 FQNEAQ (reference sequence). The CDR3 is 14 residues long. V was cut by 0 bases and J by 4 bases, with 8 bases left in between.

This sequence joins TRBV12-3 or TRBV12-4 and TRBJ2-5; weak D call: TRBD2 (5 bases). The V end lost 4 bases, the J end lost 5 bases, and 8 bases lay between the germline ends. The CDR3 runs to 12 residues. The CDR3 DNA reads as TGTGCCAGCAGTTCGCCGGGGGAGACCCAGTACTTC. This gives the protein CASSSPGETQYF.

The genes are TRBV19 and TRBJ2-1; the match to TRBD1 covers 10 bases. Germline loops: CDR1 LNHDA, CDR2 SQIVND (reference sequence). This CDR3 has 15 residues. The V gene end was trimmed by 7 bases and the J gene end by 4 bases; junction bases not matched to a gene: 7. The CDR3 loop reads CASTGPGQGYNEQFF. CDR3 nucleotide sequence: TGTGCCAGTACTGGACCGGGACAGGGGTACAATGAGCAGTTCTTC.

The gene calls are TRBV2 and TRBJ2-1, with D maybe TRBD2 (5 bases). The germline CDR1 and CDR2 sequences are SNHLY and FYNNEI. The CDR3 contains 14 residues. The V and J ends lost 6 bases and 5 bases respectively, with 14 bases between them. Here the CDR3 reads CASSRGSINNEQFF. The DNA of the CDR3 is TGTGCCAGCAGCCGGGGTTCGATCAACAATGAGCAGTTCTTC.

V and J are TRBV5-4 and TRBJ1-6, with D unresolved. CDR3 size: 14 residues. The V end was cut by 4 bases, the J end by 7 bases, with 12 bases between. From germline, CDR1 is SGHNT and CDR2 YYREEE (reference sequence). The CDR3 spells CASSDRNQNSPLHF. CDR3 DNA: TGTGCCAGCAGCGATCGTAATCAGAATTCACCCCTCCACTTT. Complete variable domain (other parts from reference TRBV5-4 and TRBJ1-6): ETGVTQSPTHLIKTRGQQVTLRCSSQSGHNTVSWYQQALGQGPQFIFQYYREEENGRGNFPPRFSGLQFPNYSSELNVNALELDDSALYLCASSDRNQNSPLHFGNGTRLTVT.

The chain joins TRBV3-1 (or the pseudogene TRBV3-2) to TRBJ1-1; TRBD1 is a possible D gene (5 bases). Between the trimmed V and J ends, which lost 5 bases and 0 bases, there was a span of 19 bases. Germline CDR1 and CDR2: LGHDT and YNNKEL (reference sequence). There are 17 residues in the CDR3. CDR3 DNA sequence: TGTGCCAGCAGCGACCCAAAGAAGGACATCATGAACACTGAAGCTTTCTTT. Its protein product is CASSDPKKDIMNTEAFF.

The rearrangement links TRBV9 to TRBJ1-5; D ambiguous. Germline V gene lookup returns CDR1 SGDLS and CDR2 YYNGEE. This CDR3 region has 14 residues. The V gene lost 3 bases and the J gene lost 0 bases, with 7 bases spanning the gap. CDR3 loop: CASSEGDSNQPQHF. DNA of the CDR3: TGTGCCAGCAGCGAGGGAGATAGCAATCAGCCCCAGCATTTT.

This chain's CDR3 is CASSQGGREGSFF. CDR3 DNA sequence: TGCGCCAGCAGCCAAGGGGGACGGGAGGGCTCGTTCTTC. The V call is TRBV4-1, the J call TRBJ2-1, with 8 bases matching TRBD2. V was clipped by 1 base and J by 15 bases; unmatched bases: 8. There are 13 residues in the CDR3. Per germline, CDR1 MGHRA and CDR2 YSYEKL.

This chain connects TRBV6-6 to TRBJ2-1; the match to TRBD2 covers 9 bases. V lost 5 bases, J lost 7 bases, and 9 bases stayed unmatched. Germline V CDR1 and CDR2: MNHNY, SVGAGI (reference sequence). This CDR3 has 15 amino acids. The CDR3 loop is CASSGLGGGANEQFF. CDR3 in DNA: TGTGCCAGCAGTGGCCTTGGCGGGGGGGCGAATGAGCAGTTCTTC.

In this sample, this clone turned up once. V usage is TRBV29-1 and J usage is TRBJ1-4; tentative D call: TRBD1 (5 bases). Trimming shortened V by 5 bases and J by 7 bases, and 20 bases separated the two germline ends. This CDR3 comprises 15 residues. Germline CDR1 SQVTM, CDR2 ANQGSEA. CDR3 in amino acids: CSVSASGGVFEKLFF. For the CDR3, the DNA is TGCAGCGTTTCGGCCTCCGGGGGGGTGTTTGAAAAACTGTTTTTT.

The J gene is TRBJ2-1, the V gene TRBV13; TRBD2 matches 7 bases. There are 16 residues in the CDR3. Looked up from germline, CDR1 is PRHDT and CDR2 is FYEKMQ (reference sequence). The V and J ends lost 5 bases and 1 base, in that order; junction bases with no gene match: 8. The CDR3 DNA reads as TGTGCCAGCAGCCCAGACAGCGGGGAGTCCTACAATGAGCAGTTCTTC. This codes for CASSPDSGESYNEQFF.

The genes are TRBV27 and TRBJ1-6, with 9 bases lining up with TRBD1. The junction had 10 bases not matched to a gene; V was cut back by 6 bases and J by 10 bases. Germline values: CDR1 MNHEY, CDR2 SMNVEV (reference sequence). The CDR3 runs 15 residues. The CDR3 region has the DNA TGTGCCAGCAGCGAACAGGGGGCGGATTGGTCACCCCTCCACTTT. This gives the protein CASSEQGADWSPLHF.

The count of this clone is one. The chain is built from TRBV3-1 (or the pseudogene TRBV3-2) and TRBJ2-1; the D is unclear. The CDR3 has 16 amino acids. The germline V gene encodes CDR1 LGHDT and CDR2 YNNKEL (reference sequence). V was shortened by 3 bases and J by 1 base, with 13 bases between the two germline ends. The CDR3 is CASSHKNRLSYNEQFF. The CDR3 nucleotides are TGTGCCAGCAGCCATAAAAACCGCCTATCCTACAATGAGCAGTTCTTC.

V is TRBV7-2 and J is TRBJ2-1, with D possibly being TRBD2 (5 bases). V dropped 5 bases and J dropped 4 bases, with 12 bases sitting between them. The V gene's germline CDR1 is SGHTA and CDR2 FQGNSA. The CDR3 length is 14 residues. Here the CDR3 DNA reads TGTGCCAGCAGCCAGCTAGGACTGTACAATGAGCAGTTCTTC. Protein: CASSQLGLYNEQFF.

The chain uses TRBV6-5 and TRBJ2-7; TRBD1 matches 10 bases. Trimming removed 5 bases from V and 0 bases from J; junction bases left unmatched: 4. The V gene's germline CDR1 is MNHEY and CDR2 SVGAGI. This CDR3 is 15 amino acids long. The CDR3 DNA sequence: TGTGCCAGCAGTCCCGGGACAGGGGACTCCTACGAGCAGTACTTC. Protein product: CASSPGTGDSYEQYF.

The rearrangement joins TRBV7-9 to TRBJ2-3; D perhaps matches TRBD2 (6 bases). This CDR3 has 15 residues. CDR1 and CDR2 (germline): SEHNR, FQNEAQ (reference sequence). V was shortened by 5 bases and J by 5 bases, with 17 bases between the two germline ends. CDR3 DNA: TGTGCCAGCAGCCCCACGGAGGGAGGAGGAGATACGCAGTATTTT. Its protein product is CASSPTEGGGDTQYF.

The chain couples TRBV11-2 to TRBJ1-1; 7 nucleotides match TRBD1. Germline V gene sequence: CDR1 SGHAT, CDR2 FQNNGV. This CDR3 spans 14 amino acids. The V segment lost 1 base and the J segment 3 bases; nucleotides outside the gene matches: 2. The CDR3 is CASSLVQGYTEAFF. The CDR3, as DNA: TGTGCCAGCAGCTTAGTACAGGGGTACACTGAAGCTTTCTTT.

V is TRBV7-9 and J is TRBJ1-4, with 9 bases matching TRBD1. CDR3 length equals 19 residues. Germline V CDR1 and CDR2: SEHNR, FQNEAQ (reference sequence). Trimming cost V 5 bases and J 4 bases; bases outside gene matches: 17. The CDR3 bases are TGTGCCAGCAGCCCCCCCCGGGACAGGGACCGTAGTGGTAATGAAAAACTGTTTTTT. Protein: CASSPPRDRDRSGNEKLFF. The variable domain in full, completed from reference TRBV7-9 and TRBJ1-4, reads DTGVSQNPRHKITKRGQNVTFRCDPISEHNRLYWYRQTLGQGPEFLTYFQNEAQLEKSRLLSDRFSAERPKGSFSTLEIQRTEQGDSAMYLCASSPPRDRDRSGNEKLFFGSGTQLSVL.

This clone was seen just once. V and J are TRBV6-6 and TRBJ1-2, with no clear D. The germline V gene encodes CDR1 MNHNY and CDR2 SVGAGI (reference sequence). The CDR3 runs to 14 residues. Trimming left V 7 bases short and J 2 bases short, with 14 bases between. The CDR3 sequence is CASTYATGNYGYTF. As DNA, the CDR3 is TGTGCCAGCACCTACGCGACGGGAAACTATGGCTACACCTTC.

V is TRBV9 and J is TRBJ2-1, with 8 bases identical to TRBD2. The CDR3 runs 15 residues. Germline CDR1 SGDLS, CDR2 YYNGEE. J lost 2 bases, V lost 4 bases, and 5 bases had no gene match. The CDR3 DNA follows: TGTGCCAGCAGCCCTGGAGCGGGAGCCTACAATGAGCAGTTCTTC. Protein product: CASSPGAGAYNEQFF.

The chain employs TRBV6-6 and TRBJ2-3; TRBD1 agrees at 8 bases. Germline-derived CDR1 and CDR2 are MNHNY and SVGAGI (reference sequence). V dropped 5 bases and J dropped 2; count of bases not matched to a gene: 9. The CDR3 covers 16 residues. The CDR3 nucleotides read TGTGCCAGCAGTCACGGGACAGGATCTACCACAGATACGCAGTATTTT. It specifies CASSHGTGSTTDTQYF.

This sequence joins TRBV6-5 and TRBJ1-1; D not resolved. Germline V gene sequence: CDR1 MNHEY, CDR2 SVGAGI. The CDR3 loop spans 14 amino acids. Between the trimmed V and J ends, which lost 2 bases and 4 bases, there was a span of 11 bases. The CDR3 DNA reads as TGTGCCAGCAGTTACGGACTGTTTAGCACTGAAGCTTTCTTT. The encoded protein is CASSYGLFSTEAFF.

The J gene is TRBJ1-4, the V gene TRBV5-1; 11 bases match TRBD1. CDR1 is SGHRS, CDR2 YFSETQ, per germline. This CDR3 has 14 residues. With V trimmed by 7 bases and J by 8 bases, 7 bases remained unmatched. Written as DNA, the CDR3 is TGCGCCAGCCGCCGGGACAGGGGGAAGGAAAAACTGTTTTTT. Its translation is CASRRDRGKEKLFF.

The chain combines TRBV19 with TRBJ1-6; TRBD1 matches at 7 bases. V trimming: 7 bases; J trimming: 7 bases; junction bases outside the gene matches: 1. CDR1 and CDR2 (germline): LNHDA, SQIVND (reference sequence). The CDR3 is made up of 12 amino acids. CDR3 bases: TGTGCCAGTAAGACAGGGAATTCACCCCTCCACTTT. As protein: CASKTGNSPLHF.

The chain links TRBV6-5 to TRBJ1-1, with a possible D match to TRBD1 (5 bases). V gave up 6 bases and J gave up 1 base, with 9 bases separating them. Looked up from germline, CDR1 is MNHEY and CDR2 is SVGAGI. This CDR3 comprises 13 residues. The CDR3 region has the DNA TGTGCCAGCAGATCTACAGGGAACACTGAAGCTTTCTTT. As protein: CASRSTGNTEAFF.

The genes are TRBV7-9 and TRBJ1-4; 7 bases are shared with TRBD1. CDR1 and CDR2 from the germline V gene are SEHNR and FQNEAQ (reference sequence). The CDR3 spans 13 residues. V was clipped by 3 bases and J by 8 bases; unmatched bases: 3. CDR3 sequence: CASSFGTVEKLFF. CDR3 nucleotides: TGTGCCAGCAGCTTCGGGACAGTCGAAAAACTGTTTTTT.

This CDR3 reads CASSSPGNYGYTF. Here the CDR3 DNA reads TGTGCCAGCAGTTCGCCAGGAAACTATGGCTACACCTTC. The chain combines TRBV5-6 with TRBJ1-2; no clear D gene. V was shortened by 5 bases and J by 2 bases, with 10 bases between the two germline ends. The germline gives CDR1 SGHDT, CDR2 YYEEEE. CDR3 length: 13 amino acids.